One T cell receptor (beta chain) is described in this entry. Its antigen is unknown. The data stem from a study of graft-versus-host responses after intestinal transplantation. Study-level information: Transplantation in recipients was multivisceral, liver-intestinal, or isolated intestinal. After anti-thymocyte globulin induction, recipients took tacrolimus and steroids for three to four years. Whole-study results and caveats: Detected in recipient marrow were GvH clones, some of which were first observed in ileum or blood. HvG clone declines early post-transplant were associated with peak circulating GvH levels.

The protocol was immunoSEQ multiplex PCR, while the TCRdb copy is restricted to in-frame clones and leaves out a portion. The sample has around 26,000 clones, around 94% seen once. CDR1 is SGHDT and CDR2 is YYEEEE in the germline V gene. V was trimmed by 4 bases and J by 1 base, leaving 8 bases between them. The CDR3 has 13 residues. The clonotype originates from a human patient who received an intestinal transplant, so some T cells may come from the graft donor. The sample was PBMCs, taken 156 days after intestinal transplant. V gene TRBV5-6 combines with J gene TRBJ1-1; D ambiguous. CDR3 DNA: TGTGCCAGCAGCCTGCCAGGGAACACTGAAGCTTTCTTT. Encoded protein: CASSLPGNTEAFF. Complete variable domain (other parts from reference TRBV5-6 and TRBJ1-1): DAGVTQSPTHLIKTRGQQVTLRCSPKSGHDTVSWYQQALGQGPQFIFQYYEEEERQRGNFPDRFSGHQFPNYSSELNVNALLLGDSALYLCASSLPGNTEAFFGQGTRLTVV.